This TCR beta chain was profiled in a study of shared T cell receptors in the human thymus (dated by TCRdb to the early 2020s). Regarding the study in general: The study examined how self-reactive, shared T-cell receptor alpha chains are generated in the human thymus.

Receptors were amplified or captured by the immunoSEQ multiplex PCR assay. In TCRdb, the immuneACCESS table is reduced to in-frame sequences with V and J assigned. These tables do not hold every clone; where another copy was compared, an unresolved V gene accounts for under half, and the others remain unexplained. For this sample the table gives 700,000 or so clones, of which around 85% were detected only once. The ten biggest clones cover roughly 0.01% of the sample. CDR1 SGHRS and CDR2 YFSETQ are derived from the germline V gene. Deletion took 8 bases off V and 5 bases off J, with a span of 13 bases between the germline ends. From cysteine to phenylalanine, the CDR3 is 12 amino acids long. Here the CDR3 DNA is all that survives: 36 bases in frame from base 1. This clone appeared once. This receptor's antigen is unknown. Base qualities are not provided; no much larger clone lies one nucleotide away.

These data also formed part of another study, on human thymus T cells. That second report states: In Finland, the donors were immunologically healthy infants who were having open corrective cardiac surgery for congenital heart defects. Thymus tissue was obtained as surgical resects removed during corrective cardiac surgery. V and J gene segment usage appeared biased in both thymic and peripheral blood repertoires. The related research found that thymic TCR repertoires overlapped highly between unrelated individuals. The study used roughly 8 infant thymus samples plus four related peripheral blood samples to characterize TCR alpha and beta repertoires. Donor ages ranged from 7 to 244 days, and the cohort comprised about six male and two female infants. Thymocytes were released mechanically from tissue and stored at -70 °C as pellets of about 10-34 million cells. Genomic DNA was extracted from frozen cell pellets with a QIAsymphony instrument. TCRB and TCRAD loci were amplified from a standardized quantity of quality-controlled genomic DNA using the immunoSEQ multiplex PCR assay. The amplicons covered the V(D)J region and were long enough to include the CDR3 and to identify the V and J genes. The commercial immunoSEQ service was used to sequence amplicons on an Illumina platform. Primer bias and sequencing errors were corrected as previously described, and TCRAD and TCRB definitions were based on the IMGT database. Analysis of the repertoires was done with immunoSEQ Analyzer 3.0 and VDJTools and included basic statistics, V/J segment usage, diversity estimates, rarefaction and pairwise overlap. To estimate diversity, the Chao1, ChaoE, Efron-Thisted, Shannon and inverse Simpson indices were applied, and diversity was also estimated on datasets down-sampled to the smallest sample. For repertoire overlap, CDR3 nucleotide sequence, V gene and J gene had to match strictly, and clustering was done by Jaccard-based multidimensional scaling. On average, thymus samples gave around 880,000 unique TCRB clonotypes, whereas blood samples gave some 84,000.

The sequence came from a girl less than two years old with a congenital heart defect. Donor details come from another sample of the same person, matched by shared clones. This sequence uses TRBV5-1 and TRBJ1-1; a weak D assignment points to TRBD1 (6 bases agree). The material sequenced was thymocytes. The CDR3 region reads CASNRDVTEAFF. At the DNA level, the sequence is TGCGCCAGTAACAGGGACGTGACTGAAGCTTTCTTT. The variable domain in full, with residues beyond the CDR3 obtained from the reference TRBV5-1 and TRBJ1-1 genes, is KAGVTQTPRYLIKTRGQQVTLSCSPISGHRSVSWYQQTPGQGLQFLFEYFSETQRNKGNFPGRFSGRQFSNSRSEMNVSTLELGDSALYLCASNRDVTEAFFGQGTRLTVV.